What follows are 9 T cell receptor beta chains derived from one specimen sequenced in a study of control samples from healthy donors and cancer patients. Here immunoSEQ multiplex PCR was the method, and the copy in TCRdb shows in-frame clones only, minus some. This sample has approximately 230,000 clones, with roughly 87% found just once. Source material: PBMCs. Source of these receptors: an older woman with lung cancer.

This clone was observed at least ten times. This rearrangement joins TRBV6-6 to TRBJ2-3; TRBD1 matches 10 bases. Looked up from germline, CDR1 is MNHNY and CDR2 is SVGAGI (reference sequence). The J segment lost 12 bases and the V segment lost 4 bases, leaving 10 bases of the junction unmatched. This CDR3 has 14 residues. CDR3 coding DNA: TGTGCCAGCAGTTTTAAAAGCGACAGGGGGCGCCAGTATTTT. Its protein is CASSFKSDRGRQYF.

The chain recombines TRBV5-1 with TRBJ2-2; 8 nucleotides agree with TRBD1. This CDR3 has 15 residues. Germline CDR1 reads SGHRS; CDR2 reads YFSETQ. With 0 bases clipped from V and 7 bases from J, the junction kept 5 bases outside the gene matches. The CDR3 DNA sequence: TGCGCCAGCAGCTTGGGGCCTACAGGGGGCGGGGAGCTGTTTTTT. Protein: CASSLGPTGGGELFF.

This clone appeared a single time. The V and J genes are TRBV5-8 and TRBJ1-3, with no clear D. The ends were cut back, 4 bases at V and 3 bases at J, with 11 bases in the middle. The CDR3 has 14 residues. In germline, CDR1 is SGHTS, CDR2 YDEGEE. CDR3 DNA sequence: TGTGCCAGCAGCGGAACTTTCGTTGGAAACACCATATATTTT. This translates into CASSGTFVGNTIYF.

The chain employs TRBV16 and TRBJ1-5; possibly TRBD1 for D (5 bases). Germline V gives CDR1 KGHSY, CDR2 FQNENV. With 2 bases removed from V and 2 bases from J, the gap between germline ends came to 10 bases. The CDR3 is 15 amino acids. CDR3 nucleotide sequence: TGTGCCAGCAGCCAAGATCACAGGCGCAATCAGCCCCAGCATTTT. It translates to CASSQDHRRNQPQHF.

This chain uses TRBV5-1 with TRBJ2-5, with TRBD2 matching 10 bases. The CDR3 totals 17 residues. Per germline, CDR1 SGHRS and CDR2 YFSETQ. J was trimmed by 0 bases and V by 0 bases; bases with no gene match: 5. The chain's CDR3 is CASSLGTSGAYQETQYF. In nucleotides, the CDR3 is TGCGCCAGCAGCTTGGGGACTAGCGGTGCGTACCAAGAGACCCAGTACTTC.

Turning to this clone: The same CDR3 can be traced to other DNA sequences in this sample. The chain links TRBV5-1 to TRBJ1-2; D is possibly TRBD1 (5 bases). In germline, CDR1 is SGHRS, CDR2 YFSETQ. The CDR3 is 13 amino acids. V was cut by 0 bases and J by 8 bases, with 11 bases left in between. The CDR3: CASSLGERGGYTF. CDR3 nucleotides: TGCGCCAGCAGCTTGGGGGAGCGGGGGGGCTACACCTTC.

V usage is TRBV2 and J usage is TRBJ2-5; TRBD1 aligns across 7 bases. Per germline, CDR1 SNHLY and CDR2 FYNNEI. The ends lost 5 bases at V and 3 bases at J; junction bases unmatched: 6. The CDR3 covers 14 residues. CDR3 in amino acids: CASSPRDSEETQYF. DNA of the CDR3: TGTGCCAGCAGTCCCAGGGACAGCGAAGAGACCCAGTACTTC.

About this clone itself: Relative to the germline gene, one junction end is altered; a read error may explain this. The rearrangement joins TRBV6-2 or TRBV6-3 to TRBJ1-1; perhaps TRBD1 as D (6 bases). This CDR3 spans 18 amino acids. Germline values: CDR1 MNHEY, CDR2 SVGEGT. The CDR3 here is CVSSNKGRGLNSNTEAFF. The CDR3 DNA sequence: TGTGTCAGCAGCAACAAGGGCAGGGGATTAAATTCGAACACTGAAGCTTTCTTT.

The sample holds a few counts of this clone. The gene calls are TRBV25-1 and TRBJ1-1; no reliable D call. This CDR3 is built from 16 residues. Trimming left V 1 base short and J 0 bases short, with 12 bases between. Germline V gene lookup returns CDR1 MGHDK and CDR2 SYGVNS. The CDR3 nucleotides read TGTGCCAGCAGTGAATCTTGGGCCTCCATGAACACTGAAGCTTTCTTT. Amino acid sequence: CASSESWASMNTEAFF.